This is a list of T cell receptor beta chains from one sample in a study of blood T cell repertoires in COVID-19. Libraries were prepared by immunoSEQ multiplex PCR; TCRdb keeps only in-frame clonotypes and omits some of them. The repertoire holds around 170,000 clones, with about nine tenths as singletons. The sequenced material came from peripheral blood. These receptor sequences come from a man between 60 and 70 years old with acute or convalescent COVID-19. CDR3s include the opening cysteine and the closing phenylalanine or tryptophan. A D gene is named only where the DNA matches it firmly.

d_call j_call v_call cdr3_aa
NA TRBJ1-2 TRBV4-1 CASSQDTGYYGYTF
TRBD2 TRBJ2-7 TRBV9 CASSRQTSSYEQYF
NA TRBJ2-1 TRBV12-3/TRBV12-4 CATYFYNEQFF
NA TRBJ1-6 TRBV27 CASRRGQPNSPLHF
NA TRBJ1-5 TRBV6-5 CASSRGFDALEPQHF
NA TRBJ2-7 TRBV7-9 CASSLGGNYEQYF
TRBD1 TRBJ1-5 TRBV30 CAWRQGRGGQPQHF
NA TRBJ1-1 TRBV9 CASSTGQPWNTEAFF
TRBD1 TRBJ1-5 TRBV5-6 CASSSQDRGNQPQHF
NA TRBJ1-5 TRBV18 CASSPSGPDQPQHF
NA TRBJ1-6 TRBV12-1 CASSFGGPQDSPLHF
TRBD2 TRBJ2-1 TRBV9 CASSASGRLDEQFF
TRBD1 TRBJ2-1 TRBV12-5 CASGVGTGGFNEQFF
NA TRBJ1-1 TRBV7-9 CASSGRRGANTEAFF
NA TRBJ1-2 TRBV30 CAWSANGVPYGYTF
NA TRBJ1-6 TRBV2 CASLYIGNSPLHF
NA TRBJ2-7 TRBV7-9 CASTQTGVSSYEQYF
TRBD1 TRBJ1-4 TRBV5-8 CASSPTGGTNEKLFF
NA TRBJ2-1 TRBV5-4 CASSEDLGVGEQFF
NA TRBJ2-3 TRBV14 CASSQDRGSQYF
NA TRBJ1-3 TRBV18 CASSLGRAGNTIYF
NA TRBJ1-6 TRBV30 CAWSVQSMGNSPLHF
NA TRBJ1-1 TRBV19 CARRGTEAFF
NA TRBJ2-7 TRBV27 CASSYSGAYEQYF
NA TRBJ1-2 TRBV5-4 CASSLGDYGYTF
TRBD1 TRBJ1-5 TRBV5-5 CASSRTGYSNQPQHF
TRBD2 TRBJ2-2 TRBV24-1 CATSERTSGPNTGELFF
NA TRBJ1-2 TRBV18 CASSPMDGGYGYTF
NA TRBJ2-1 TRBV7-9 CASSSTRYNEQFF
NA TRBJ1-2 TRBV6-6 CASSQKTAGQPNYGYTF
NA TRBJ1-2 TRBV3-1/TRBV3-2 CASSDSAYGYTF
NA TRBJ1-2 TRBV30 CAWSPRAYGYTF
TRBD1 TRBJ2-5 TRBV6-5 CASSYSNRGETQYF
NA TRBJ1-6 TRBV30 CAWSVRNSPLHF
TRBD1 TRBJ2-1 TRBV2 CATVRDRDNEQFF
NA TRBJ1-1 TRBV30 CAWSVTAPTAFF
NA TRBJ1-1 TRBV7-3 CASSLGAGTEAFF
NA TRBJ1-5 TRBV2 CASSERASSNQPQHF
TRBD1 TRBJ1-4 TRBV4-3 CASSQADRGTEKLFF
NA TRBJ1-3 TRBV29-1 CSVDGGKSGNTIYF
NA TRBJ2-5 TRBV2 CASNQGQETQYF
TRBD1 TRBJ1-5 TRBV7-2 CASSLDRGYQPQHF
NA TRBJ1-2 TRBV5-1 CASRGAGLDYGYTF
NA TRBJ2-3 TRBV10-3 CAIRQDLTDTQYF
TRBD1 TRBJ1-2 TRBV6-5 CASSRTGYGYTF